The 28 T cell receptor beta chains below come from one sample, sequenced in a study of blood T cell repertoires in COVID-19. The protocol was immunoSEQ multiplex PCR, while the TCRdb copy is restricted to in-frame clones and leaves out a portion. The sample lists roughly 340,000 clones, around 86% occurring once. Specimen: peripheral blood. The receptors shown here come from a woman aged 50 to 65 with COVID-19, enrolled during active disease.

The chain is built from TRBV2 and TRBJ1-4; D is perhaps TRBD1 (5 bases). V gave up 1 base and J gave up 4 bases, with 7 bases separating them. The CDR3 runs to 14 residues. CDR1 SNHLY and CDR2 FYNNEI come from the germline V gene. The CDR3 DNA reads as TGTGCCAGCAGTGAAGGACAGCTTAATGAAAAACTGTTTTTT. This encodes CASSEGQLNEKLFF.

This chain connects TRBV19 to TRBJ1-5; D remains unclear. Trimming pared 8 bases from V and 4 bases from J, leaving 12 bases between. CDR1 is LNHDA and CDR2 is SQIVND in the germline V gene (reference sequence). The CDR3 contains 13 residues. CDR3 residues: CASSAQQNQPQHF. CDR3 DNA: TGTGCCAGTTCTGCACAGCAGAATCAGCCCCAGCATTTT. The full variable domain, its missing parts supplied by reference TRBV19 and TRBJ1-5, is DGGITQSPKYLFRKEGQNVTLSCEQNLNHDAMYWYRQDPGQGLRLIYYSQIVNDFQKGDIAEGYSVSREKKESFPLTVTSAQKNPTAFYLCASSAQQNQPQHFGDGTRLSIL.

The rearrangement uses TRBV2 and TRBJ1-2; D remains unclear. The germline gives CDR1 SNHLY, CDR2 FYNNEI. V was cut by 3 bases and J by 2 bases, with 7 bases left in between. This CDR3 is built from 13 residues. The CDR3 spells CASSDGTNYGYTF. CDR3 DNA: TGTGCCAGCAGTGATGGCACGAACTATGGCTACACCTTC.

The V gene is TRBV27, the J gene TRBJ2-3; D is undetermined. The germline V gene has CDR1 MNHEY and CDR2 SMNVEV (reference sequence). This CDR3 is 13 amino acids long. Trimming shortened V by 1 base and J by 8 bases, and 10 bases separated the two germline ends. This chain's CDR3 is CASSLYGIGTQYF. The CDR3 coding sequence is TGTGCCAGCAGTTTATATGGCATTGGTACGCAGTATTTT.

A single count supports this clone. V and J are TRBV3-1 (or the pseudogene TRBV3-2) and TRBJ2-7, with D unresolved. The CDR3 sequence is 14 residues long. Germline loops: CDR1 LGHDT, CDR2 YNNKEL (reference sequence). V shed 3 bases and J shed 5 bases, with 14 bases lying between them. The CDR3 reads CASSHNRPNHEQYF. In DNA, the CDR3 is TGTGCCAGCAGCCACAACAGACCCAACCACGAGCAGTACTTC.

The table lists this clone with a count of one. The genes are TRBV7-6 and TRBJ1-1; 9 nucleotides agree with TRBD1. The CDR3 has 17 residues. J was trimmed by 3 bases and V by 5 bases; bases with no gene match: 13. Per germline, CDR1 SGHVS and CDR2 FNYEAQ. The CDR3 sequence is CASSPEGQGKSDTEAFF. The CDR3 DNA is TGTGCCAGCAGCCCTGAGGGACAGGGAAAGTCGGACACTGAAGCTTTCTTT.

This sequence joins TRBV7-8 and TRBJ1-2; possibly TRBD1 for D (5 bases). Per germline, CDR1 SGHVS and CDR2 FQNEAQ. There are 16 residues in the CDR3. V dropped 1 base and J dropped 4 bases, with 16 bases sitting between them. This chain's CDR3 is CASSLVSGMIGYGYTF. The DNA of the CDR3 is TGTGCCAGCAGCTTAGTATCAGGGATGATAGGCTATGGCTACACCTTC.

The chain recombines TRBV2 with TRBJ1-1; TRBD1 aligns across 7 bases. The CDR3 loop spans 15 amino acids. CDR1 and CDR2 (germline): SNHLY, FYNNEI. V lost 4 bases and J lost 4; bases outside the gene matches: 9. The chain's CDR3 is CASSARQGPGTEAFF. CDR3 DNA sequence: TGTGCCAGCAGTGCTCGACAGGGCCCGGGCACTGAAGCTTTCTTT.

CDR3 sequence (DNA): TGTGCCAGCAGCCAAGATTACGACTCCACCTACGAGCAGTACTTC. Encoded protein: CASSQDYDSTYEQYF. J is TRBJ2-7 and V is TRBV4-2; the D is unclear. Looked up from germline, CDR1 is LGHNA and CDR2 is YNFKEQ. The V end was cut by 0 bases, the J end by 2 bases, with 11 bases between. CDR3 length equals 15 residues.

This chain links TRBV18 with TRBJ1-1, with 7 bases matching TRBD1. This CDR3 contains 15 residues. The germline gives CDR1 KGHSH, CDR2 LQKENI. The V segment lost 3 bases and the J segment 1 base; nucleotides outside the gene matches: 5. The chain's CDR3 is CASSPVPGGNTEAFF. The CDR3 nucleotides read TGTGCCAGCTCACCGGTTCCAGGGGGGAACACTGAAGCTTTCTTT.

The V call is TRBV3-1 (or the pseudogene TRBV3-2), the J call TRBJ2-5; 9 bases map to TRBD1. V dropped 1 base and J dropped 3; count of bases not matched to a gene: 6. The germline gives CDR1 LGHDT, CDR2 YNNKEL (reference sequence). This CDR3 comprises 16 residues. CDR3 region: CASSQGFRQGEETQYF. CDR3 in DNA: TGTGCCAGCAGCCAAGGATTTAGACAGGGGGAAGAGACCCAGTACTTC.

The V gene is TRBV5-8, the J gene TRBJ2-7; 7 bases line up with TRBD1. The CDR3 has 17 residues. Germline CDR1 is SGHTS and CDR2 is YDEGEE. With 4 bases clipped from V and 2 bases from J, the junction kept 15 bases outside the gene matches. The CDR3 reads CASSGVLGTVPTYEQYF. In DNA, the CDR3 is TGTGCCAGCAGCGGAGTCCTTGGGACAGTTCCCACCTACGAGCAGTACTTC.

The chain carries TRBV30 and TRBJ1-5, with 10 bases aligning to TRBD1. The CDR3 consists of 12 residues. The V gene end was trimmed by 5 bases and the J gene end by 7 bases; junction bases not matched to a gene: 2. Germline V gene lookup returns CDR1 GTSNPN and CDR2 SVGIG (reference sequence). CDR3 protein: CAWETGGQPQHF. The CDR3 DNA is TGTGCCTGGGAGACAGGGGGCCAGCCCCAGCATTTT.

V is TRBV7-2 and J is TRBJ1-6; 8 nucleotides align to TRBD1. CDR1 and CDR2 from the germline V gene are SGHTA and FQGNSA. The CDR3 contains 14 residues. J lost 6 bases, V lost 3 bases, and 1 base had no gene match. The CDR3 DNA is TGTGCCAGCAGCTTTGACAGGGGTAATTCACCCCTCCACTTT. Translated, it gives CASSFDRGNSPLHF.

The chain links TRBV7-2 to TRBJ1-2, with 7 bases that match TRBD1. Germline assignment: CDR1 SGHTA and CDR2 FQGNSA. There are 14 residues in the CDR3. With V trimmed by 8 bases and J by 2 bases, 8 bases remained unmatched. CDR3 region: CASSRTTGNYGYTF. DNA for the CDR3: TGTGCCAGCTCTCGCACGACAGGGAACTATGGCTACACCTTC.

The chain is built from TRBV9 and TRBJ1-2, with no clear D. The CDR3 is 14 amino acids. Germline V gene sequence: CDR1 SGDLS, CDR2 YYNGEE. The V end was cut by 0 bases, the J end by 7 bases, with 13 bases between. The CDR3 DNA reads TGTGCCAGCAGCGTAGGAGGAGGACTATTTGGCTACACCTTC. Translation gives CASSVGGGLFGYTF.

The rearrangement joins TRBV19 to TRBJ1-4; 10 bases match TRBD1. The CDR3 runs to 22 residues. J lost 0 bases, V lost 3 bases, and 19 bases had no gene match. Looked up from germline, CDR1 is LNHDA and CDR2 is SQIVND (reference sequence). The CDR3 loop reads CASSMIQSPGQGIRATNEKLFF. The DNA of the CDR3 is TGTGCCAGTAGTATGATACAGTCACCGGGACAGGGGATCAGAGCAACTAATGAAAAACTGTTTTTT. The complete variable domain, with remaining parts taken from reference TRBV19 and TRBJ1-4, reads DGGITQSPKYLFRKEGQNVTLSCEQNLNHDAMYWYRQDPGQGLRLIYYSQIVNDFQKGDIAEGYSVSREKKESFPLTVTSAQKNPTAFYLCASSMIQSPGQGIRATNEKLFFGSGTQLSVL.

In DNA, the CDR3 is TGCGCCAGCAGCCAAGGGGCTAGCGGAACCTACGAGCAGTACTTC. Its translation is CASSQGASGTYEQYF. The chain is built from TRBV4-1 and TRBJ2-7, with TRBD2 identical over 7 bases. Germline values: CDR1 MGHRA, CDR2 YSYEKL. CDR3 length equals 15 residues. The V and J ends lost 1 base and 2 bases, in that order; junction bases with no gene match: 5.

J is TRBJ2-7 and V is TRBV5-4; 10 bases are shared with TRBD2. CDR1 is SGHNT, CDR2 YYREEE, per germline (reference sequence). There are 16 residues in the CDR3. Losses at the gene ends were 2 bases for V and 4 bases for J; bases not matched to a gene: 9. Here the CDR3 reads CASSFGSTSGTYEQYF. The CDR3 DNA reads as TGTGCCAGCAGCTTCGGTTCAACTAGCGGGACGTACGAGCAGTACTTC.

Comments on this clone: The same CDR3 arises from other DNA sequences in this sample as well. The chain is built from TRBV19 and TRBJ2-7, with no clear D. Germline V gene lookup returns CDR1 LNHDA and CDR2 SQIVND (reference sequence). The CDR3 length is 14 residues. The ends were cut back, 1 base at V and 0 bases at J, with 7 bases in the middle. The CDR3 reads CASSIAGGSYEQYF. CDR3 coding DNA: TGTGCCAGTAGTATAGCCGGCGGCTCCTACGAGCAGTACTTC.

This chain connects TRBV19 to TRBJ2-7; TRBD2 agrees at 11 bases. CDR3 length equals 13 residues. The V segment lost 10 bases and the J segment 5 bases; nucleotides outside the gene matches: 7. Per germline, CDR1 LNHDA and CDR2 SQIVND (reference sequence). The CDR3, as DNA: TGTGCCACCAATAGCGGGAGGGCCGACGAGCAGTACTTC. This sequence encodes CATNSGRADEQYF.

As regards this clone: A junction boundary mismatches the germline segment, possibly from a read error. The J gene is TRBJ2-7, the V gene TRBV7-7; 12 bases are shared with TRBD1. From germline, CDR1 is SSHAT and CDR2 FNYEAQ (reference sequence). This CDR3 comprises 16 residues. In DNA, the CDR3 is TGTGCTAGCAGCTTAGTACCGGGACAGGGGGCCAGCGAGCAGTACTTC. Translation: CASSLVPGQGASEQYF.

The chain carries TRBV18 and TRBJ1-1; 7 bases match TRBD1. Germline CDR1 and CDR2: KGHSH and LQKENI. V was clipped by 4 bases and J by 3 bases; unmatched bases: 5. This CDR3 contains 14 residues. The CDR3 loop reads CASSLRTGDTEAFF. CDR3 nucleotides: TGTGCCAGCTCACTTAGAACAGGGGACACTGAAGCTTTCTTT.

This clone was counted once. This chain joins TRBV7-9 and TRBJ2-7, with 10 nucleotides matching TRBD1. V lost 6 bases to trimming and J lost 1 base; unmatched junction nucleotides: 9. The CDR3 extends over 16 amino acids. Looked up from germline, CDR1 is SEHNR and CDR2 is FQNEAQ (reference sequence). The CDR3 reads CASRFTGTGVSYEQYF. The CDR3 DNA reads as TGTGCCAGCAGGTTTACCGGGACAGGGGTGTCCTACGAGCAGTACTTC.

This CDR3 reads CAWSPEDRVNTEAFF. The CDR3 DNA sequence: TGTGCCTGGAGTCCCGAGGACAGGGTGAACACTGAAGCTTTCTTT. The V and J genes are TRBV30 and TRBJ1-1, with 8 bases that match TRBD1. The V gene's germline CDR1 is GTSNPN and CDR2 SVGIG (reference sequence). The junction had 5 bases not matched to a gene; V was cut back by 2 bases and J by 0 bases. The CDR3 spans 15 residues.

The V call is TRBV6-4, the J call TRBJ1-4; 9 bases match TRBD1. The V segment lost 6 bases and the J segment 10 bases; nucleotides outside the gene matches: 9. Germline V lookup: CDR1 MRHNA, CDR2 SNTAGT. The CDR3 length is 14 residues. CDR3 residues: CASRRDRASGKLFF. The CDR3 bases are TGTGCCAGCAGACGGGACAGGGCCAGTGGAAAACTGTTTTTT.

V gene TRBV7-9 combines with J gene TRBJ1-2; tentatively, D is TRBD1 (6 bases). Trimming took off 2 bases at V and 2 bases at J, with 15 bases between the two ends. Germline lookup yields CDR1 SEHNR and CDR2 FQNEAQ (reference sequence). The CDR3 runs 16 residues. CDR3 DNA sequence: TGTGCCAGCAGCTTACTAAGGGACACCTCAAACTATGGCTACACCTTC. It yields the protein CASSLLRDTSNYGYTF. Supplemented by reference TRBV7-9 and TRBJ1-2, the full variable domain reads DTGVSQNPRHKITKRGQNVTFRCDPISEHNRLYWYRQTLGQGPEFLTYFQNEAQLEKSRLLSDRFSAERPKGSFSTLEIQRTEQGDSAMYLCASSLLRDTSNYGYTFGSGTRLTVV.

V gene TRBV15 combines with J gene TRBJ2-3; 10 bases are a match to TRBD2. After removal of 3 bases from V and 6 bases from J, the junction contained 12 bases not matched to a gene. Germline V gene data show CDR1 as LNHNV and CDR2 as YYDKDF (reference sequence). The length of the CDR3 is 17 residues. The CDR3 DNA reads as TGTGCCACCAGCAGGGACAGGACTAGCGGTTATGCGGATACGCAGTATTTT. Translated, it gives CATSRDRTSGYADTQYF.